Included here is one T cell receptor (beta chain) sequence, with context. The sample comes from a study of control samples from healthy donors and cancer patients. The germline V gene encodes CDR1 KGHSH and CDR2 LQKENI. Trimming removed 4 bases from V and 5 bases from J, with 6 bases in between. The CDR3 extends over 12 amino acids. Produced via immunoSEQ multiplex PCR; TCRdb's table is partial and in-frame only. The sample contains some 200,000 clones, 85% to 95% of which appear only once. Sequencing input: blood. This chain uses TRBV18 with TRBJ2-1; no clear D. The TCR originated in a young man in good health. CDR3 nucleotides: TGTGCCAGCTCACTCGGAGACAATGAGCAGTTCTTC. This translates into CASSLGDNEQFF. The complete variable domain, with remaining parts taken from reference TRBV18 and TRBJ2-1, reads NAGVMQNPRHLVRRRGQEARLRCSPMKGHSHVYWYRQLPEEGLKFMVYLQKENIIDESGMPKERFSAEFPKEGPSILRIQQVVRGDSAAYFCASSLGDNEQFFGPGTRLTVL.